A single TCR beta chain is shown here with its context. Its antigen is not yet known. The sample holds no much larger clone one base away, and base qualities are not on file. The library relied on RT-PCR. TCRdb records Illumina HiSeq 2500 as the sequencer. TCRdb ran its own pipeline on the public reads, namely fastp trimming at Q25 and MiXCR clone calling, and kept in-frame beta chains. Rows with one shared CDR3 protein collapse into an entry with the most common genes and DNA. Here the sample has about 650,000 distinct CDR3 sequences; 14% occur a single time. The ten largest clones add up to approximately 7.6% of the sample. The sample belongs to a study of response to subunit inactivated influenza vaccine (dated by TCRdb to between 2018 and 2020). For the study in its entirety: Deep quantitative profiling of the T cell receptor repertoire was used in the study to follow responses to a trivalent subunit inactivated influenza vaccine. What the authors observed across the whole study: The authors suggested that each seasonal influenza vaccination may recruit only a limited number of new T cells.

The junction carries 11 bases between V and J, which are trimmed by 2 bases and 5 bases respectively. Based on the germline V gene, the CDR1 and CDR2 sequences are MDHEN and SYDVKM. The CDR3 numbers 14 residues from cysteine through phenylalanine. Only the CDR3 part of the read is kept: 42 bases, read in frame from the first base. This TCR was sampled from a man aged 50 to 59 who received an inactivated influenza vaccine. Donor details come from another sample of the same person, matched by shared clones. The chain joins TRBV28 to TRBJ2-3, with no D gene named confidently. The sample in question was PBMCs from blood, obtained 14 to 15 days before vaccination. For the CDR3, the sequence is CASSLGLYGDTQYF. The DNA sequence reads TGTGCCAGCAGTTTAGGTCTTTATGGAGATACGCAGTATTTT.